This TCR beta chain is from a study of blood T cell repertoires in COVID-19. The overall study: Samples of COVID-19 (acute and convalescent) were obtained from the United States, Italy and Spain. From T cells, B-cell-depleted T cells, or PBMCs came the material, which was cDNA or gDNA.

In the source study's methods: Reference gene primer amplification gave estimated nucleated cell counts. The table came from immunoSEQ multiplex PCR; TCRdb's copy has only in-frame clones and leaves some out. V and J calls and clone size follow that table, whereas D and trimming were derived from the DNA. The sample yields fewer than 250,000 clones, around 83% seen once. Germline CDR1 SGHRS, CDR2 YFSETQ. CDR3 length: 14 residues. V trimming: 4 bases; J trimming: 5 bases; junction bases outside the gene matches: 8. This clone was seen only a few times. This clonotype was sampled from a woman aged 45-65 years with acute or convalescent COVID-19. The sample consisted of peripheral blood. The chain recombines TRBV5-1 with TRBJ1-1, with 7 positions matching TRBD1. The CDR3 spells CASSAGQFQTEAFF. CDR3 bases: TGCGCCAGCAGCGCGGGACAGTTTCAGACTGAAGCTTTCTTT.